The subject of this entry is one T cell receptor (beta chain). The record originates from a study of blood T cell repertoires in COVID-19. The wider study: Material from acute and convalescent COVID-19 was sourced from the United States, Italy and Spain. PBMCs, B-cell-depleted T cells, or T cells provided the cDNA or gDNA that made up the material.

Original methodology: Using reference gene primer amplification, nucleated cell counts were estimated. The method was immunoSEQ multiplex PCR; TCRdb's version includes in-frame clones alone and lacks a portion of them. The D gene and trimming were derived from the DNA, and the V and J assignments and clone size from that table. The profile shows roughly 26,000 clones, over 90% of them singletons. CDR1 and CDR2 from the germline V gene are KGHDR and SFDVKD. V lost 3 bases and J lost 15; bases outside the gene matches: 10. The CDR3 has 15 residues. The TCR sequence derives from a human donor in a cohort sampled during active COVID-19. The specimen was peripheral blood. The V call is TRBV24-1, the J call TRBJ2-1; TRBD2 agrees at 13 bases. The CDR3 here is CATSDPGTSGMGRFF. CDR3 DNA sequence: TGTGCCACCAGTGATCCCGGGACTAGCGGGATGGGTCGGTTCTTC.